This TCR beta chain was sequenced during a study of T-cell reconstitution after alpha-beta-depleted transplantation in children. Per the germline V gene, CDR1 is SQVTM and CDR2 is ANQGSEA. V lost 3 bases and J 0 bases, leaving 9 bases between the germline ends. This CDR3 has 13 residues. This clonotype was seen only a few times. The authors prepared the TCRbeta library with unique molecular identifiers. From the PCR reads, TCRdb called clonotypes with MiXCR, one entry per CDR3 protein. Of 500,000 or so distinct CDR3 sequences detected, approximately 32% appear once; the ten largest clones hold roughly 2.5%.

The receptor was derived from a human donor who donated a stem cell graft to a child with aplastic anemia. The V gene is TRBV29-1, the J gene TRBJ2-7; D uncertain. Sequences were derived from PBMCs from the stem cell graft donor, sampled from the stem cell graft. Written as DNA, the CDR3 is TGCAGCGTTGAGACCGGGTCCTCCTACGAGCAGTACTTC. Translated, it gives CSVETGSSYEQYF.